The rows below give T cell receptor beta chains drawn from one sample of a study of cytomegalovirus exposure and HLA in healthy donors. Sequencing used immunoSEQ multiplex PCR; TCRdb keeps in-frame clones, though not all of them. This repertoire includes about 140,000 clones. Sequences were obtained from PBMCs. The receptors come from a male donor in good health and CMV-seronegative. Each CDR3 is given with its conserved first and last residue. D genes are given only for firm matches.

TRBV28	16	TRBD2	TRBJ2-1	CASSLLSGGAFDEQFF	TGTGCCAGCAGTTTACTGTCCGGGGGGGCCTTTGATGAGCAGTTCTTC
TRBV7-8	12	NA	TRBJ2-7	CASSPRVYEQYF	TGTGCCAGCAGCCCCCGGGTCTACGAGCAGTACTTC
TRBV28	14	TRBD1	TRBJ2-7	CASSLNRGLDEQYF	TGTGCCAGCAGTTTAAACAGGGGGCTAGACGAGCAGTACTTC
TRBV4-3	14	NA	TRBJ1-1	CASSRLGQSYEAFF	TGCGCCAGCAGCCGATTAGGACAGTCCTATGAAGCTTTCTTT
TRBV7-6	17	NA	TRBJ1-5	CASSFGGRGFSNQPQHF	TGTGCCAGCAGCTTCGGAGGCAGGGGATTTAGCAATCAGCCCCAGCATTTT
TRBV9	15	TRBD2	TRBJ2-1	CASSFSGGALNEQFF	TGTGCCAGCAGCTTTAGCGGGGGGGCCCTCAATGAGCAGTTCTTC
TRBV7-6	15	TRBD2	TRBJ2-7	CASSLSGGSNYEQYF	TGTGCCAGCAGCCTTAGCGGGGGGTCTAACTACGAGCAGTACTTC
TRBV7-2	13	TRBD1	TRBJ1-5	CASSPRGNQPQHF	TGTGCCAGCAGCCCCAGGGGGAATCAGCCCCAGCATTTT
TRBV4-3	13	TRBD1	TRBJ2-1	CASSQARDREQFF	TGCGCCAGCAGCCAAGCGAGGGACAGAGAGCAGTTCTTC
TRBV7-9	15	TRBD2	TRBJ2-7	CASSDTSGLAYEQYF	TGTGCCAGCAGCGACACTAGCGGATTGGCCTACGAGCAGTACTTC
TRBV4-3	14	TRBD2	TRBJ2-3	CASKGAGDTDTQYF	TGCGCCAGCAAGGGTGCGGGGGACACAGATACGCAGTATTTT
TRBV28	13	NA	TRBJ1-2	CASRSGGGHGYTF	TGTGCCAGCAGGTCAGGCGGGGGCCATGGCTACACCTTC
TRBV2	13	NA	TRBJ1-1	CASKFADSTEAFF	TGTGCCAGCAAGTTTGCAGACTCCACTGAAGCTTTCTTT
TRBV14	17	TRBD1	TRBJ2-7	CASSQDVRQGAGYEQYF	TGTGCCAGCAGCCAAGATGTGAGACAGGGGGCGGGTTACGAGCAGTACTTC
TRBV7-2	14	TRBD1	TRBJ1-2	CASSLGGGNYGYTF	TGTGCCAGCAGCTTAGGAGGGGGCAACTATGGCTACACCTTC
TRBV6-6	14	TRBD1	TRBJ2-7	CASSNRDRGLEQYF	TGTGCCAGCAGTAACCGGGACAGGGGGCTGGAGCAGTACTTC
TRBV15	13	TRBD2	TRBJ2-1	CATNAGDGNEQFF	TGTGCCACCAACGCGGGGGACGGCAATGAGCAGTTCTTC
TRBV30	18	NA	TRBJ2-7	CAWSSGGIMGAGIYEQYF	TGTGCCTGGAGTTCTGGGGGAATTATGGGGGCAGGGATATACGAGCAGTACTTC
TRBV18	14	TRBD1	TRBJ1-4	CASSQGQGGEKLFF	TGTGCCAGCTCACAGGGACAGGGTGGTGAAAAACTGTTTTTT
TRBV19	16	TRBD2	TRBJ2-3	CASSVSSGGSTDTQYF	TGTGCCAGTAGTGTATCTAGCGGGGGGTCGACAGATACGCAGTATTTT
TRBV5-4	14	NA	TRBJ1-4	CASSFEGRPEKLFF	TGTGCCAGCAGCTTCGAGGGCAGACCAGAAAAACTGTTTTTT
TRBV30	11	NA	TRBJ2-2	CAWTRAGELFF	TGTGCCTGGACACGTGCGGGGGAGCTGTTTTTT
TRBV18	17	TRBD2	TRBJ2-2	CASSPRTSGGSTGELFF	TGTGCCAGCTCACCAAGGACTAGCGGAGGTAGCACCGGGGAGCTGTTTTTT
TRBV9	14	NA	TRBJ1-6	CASSPQGSGTPLHF	TGTGCCAGCAGCCCTCAGGGGTCGGGGACACCCCTCCACTTT
TRBV12-5	15	TRBD1	TRBJ2-2	CASGKGQAGPGELFF	TGTGCTAGTGGTAAAGGACAGGCAGGTCCCGGGGAGCTGTTTTTT
TRBV9	13	NA	TRBJ1-2	CASRDGGLGGYTF	TGTGCCAGCAGAGATGGCGGTCTCGGAGGCTACACCTTC
TRBV4-2	18	TRBD2	TRBJ2-1	CASSQDPVSSGYNNEQFF	TGTGCCAGCAGCCAAGACCCGGTGTCTAGCGGGTATAACAATGAGCAGTTCTTC
TRBV7-2	15	TRBD2	TRBJ2-7	CASSDRSGTRNEQYF	TGTGCCAGCAGCGACAGATCCGGGACTAGGAACGAGCAGTACTTC
TRBV11-2	15	NA	TRBJ2-7	CASSLDRVKSYEQYF	TGTGCCAGCAGCTTAGATCGGGTGAAATCCTACGAGCAGTACTTC
TRBV18	15	NA	TRBJ1-4	CASSPQGATNEKLFF	TGTGCCAGCTCACCACAAGGAGCAACTAATGAAAAACTGTTTTTT
TRBV6-5	15	NA	TRBJ2-1	CASSYSPISYNEQFF	TGTGCCAGCAGTTATAGTCCGATCTCCTACAATGAGCAGTTCTTC
TRBV28	11	NA	TRBJ1-1	CASSLMSEAFF	TGTGCCAGCAGTTTAATGAGTGAAGCTTTCTTT
TRBV5-5	16	TRBD1	TRBJ1-1	CASSFPMGQGNTEAFF	TGTGCCAGCAGCTTCCCAATGGGACAGGGGAACACTGAAGCTTTCTTT
TRBV6-5	14	TRBD2	TRBJ2-1	CASSLGGSDNEQFF	TGTGCCAGCAGTTTGGGGGGGAGCGACAATGAGCAGTTCTTC
TRBV28	15	NA	TRBJ1-4	CASRLGGAGNEKLFF	TGTGCCAGCCGCCTAGGGGGTGCCGGAAATGAAAAACTGTTTTTT
TRBV19	15	TRBD1	TRBJ1-5	CASSKDRARGQPQHF	TGTGCCAGTAGTAAGGACAGGGCAAGAGGTCAGCCCCAGCATTTT
TRBV5-1	17	TRBD2	TRBJ2-3	CASSRVASGGTTDTQYF	TGCGCCAGCAGCAGGGTGGCTAGCGGGGGGACCACAGATACGCAGTATTTT
TRBV9	16	NA	TRBJ1-2	CASSEGRGMGGYGYTF	TGTGCCAGCAGCGAGGGACGGGGTATGGGGGGCTATGGCTACACCTTC
TRBV5-1	12	NA	TRBJ2-1	CASSFARAEQFF	TGCGCCAGCAGCTTCGCGAGAGCCGAGCAGTTCTTC
TRBV30	15	NA	TRBJ1-2	CAWRPGFGSDYGYTF	TGTGCCTGGAGGCCCGGATTTGGAAGCGACTATGGCTACACCTTC
TRBV30	13	NA	TRBJ2-5	CAWSRGIEETKYF	TGTGCCTGGAGTCGGGGGATTGAAGAGACCAAGTACTTC
TRBV7-2	14	NA	TRBJ2-7	CASSSLSALGAVEF	TGTGCCAGCAGCTCCTTATCCGCTTTGGGAGCAGTGGAGTTC
TRBV11-2	16	TRBD2	TRBJ2-3	CASSPQQAGVTDTQYF	TGTGCCAGCAGCCCCCAGCAAGCGGGAGTAACAGATACGCAGTATTTT
TRBV5-6	15	TRBD2	TRBJ2-1	CASTPRSGNYNEQFF	TGTGCCAGCACCCCGAGGAGCGGGAATTACAATGAGCAGTTCTTC
TRBV27	17	NA	TRBJ1-5	CASSLVSQGFGNQPQHF	TGTGCCAGCAGTTTAGTGAGCCAGGGGTTCGGCAATCAGCCCCAGCATTTT
TRBV5-1	12	NA	TRBJ2-5	CASRVGQETQYF	TGCGCCAGCAGAGTCGGGCAAGAGACCCAGTACTTC
TRBV6-5	15	NA	TRBJ1-1	CASSSDSDEDTEAFF	TGTGCCAGCAGTTCGGACAGCGATGAAGACACTGAAGCTTTCTTT
TRBV7-2	14	NA	TRBJ1-2	CVSSLSTGQYGYTF	TGTGTCAGCAGCTTATCGACAGGACAATATGGCTACACCTTC
TRBV19	14	TRBD2	TRBJ2-5	CASSIVASGETQYF	TGTGCCAGTAGTATTGTCGCTAGCGGAGAGACCCAGTACTTC
TRBV28	15	NA	TRBJ2-7	CASSLPGLKSYEQYF	TGTGCCAGCAGCCTACCGGGACTGAAGAGCTACGAGCAGTACTTC
TRBV28	15	NA	TRBJ1-6	CASSLTGATNSPLHF	TGTGCCAGCAGTTTGACAGGCGCCACAAATTCACCCCTCCACTTT
TRBV27	15	NA	TRBJ1-1	CASSLDSLMNTEAFF	TGTGCCAGCAGTTTGGACAGCTTAATGAACACTGAAGCTTTCTTT
TRBV19	16	NA	TRBJ2-5	CASSIFISQYQETQYF	TGTGCCAGTAGTATTTTCATTTCACAGTACCAAGAGACCCAGTACTTC
TRBV13	19	NA	TRBJ2-4	CASSGTGHPGGSSRHIQYF	TGTGCCAGCAGCGGCACGGGACACCCTGGGGGTTCGAGTCGGCACATTCAGTACTTC
TRBV6-5	15	NA	TRBJ2-7	CASSYSTDPTYEQYF	TGTGCCAGCAGTTACTCGACAGATCCAACCTACGAGCAGTACTTC
TRBV7-8	14	NA	TRBJ2-7	CASSAPRGTYEQYF	TGTGCCAGCAGCGCGCCCCGGGGGACCTACGAGCAGTACTTC
TRBV25-1	15	TRBD2	TRBJ2-4	CASTPGGRLKNIQYF	TGTGCCAGCACCCCAGGCGGGAGGTTAAAAAACATTCAGTACTTC